The entry that follows covers one T cell receptor (beta chain) sequence. The target antigen is unknown. The record originates from a study of shared clonotypes between healthy human individuals. Study-wide context: Donors had three CD4 naive, three CD4 memory, two CD8 naive and one CD8 memory plate apiece.

Broader study findings: Since donors were few, the genetic and exposure-history diversity represented was limited.

CD45RO-negative, CCR7-positively selected cells formed the naive CD8 fraction, excluding terminally differentiated effector memory CD45RA+ cells. Losses at the gene ends were 3 bases for V and 8 bases for J; bases not matched to a gene: 17. The CDR3 has 17 residues. Germline V gives CDR1 SQVTM, CDR2 ANQGSEA. Sorted-subset replicate PCRs used about 200 ng of genomic DNA. This amount corresponded to some 32,000 T cell genomes. Using immunoSEQ multiplex PCR, the repertoire was profiled, and TCRdb retains in-frame clones only, with some absent. The sample includes around 620,000 clones, approximately 95% seen only once; the top ten take over 0.1%.

The rearrangement joins TRBV29-1 to TRBJ2-1; TRBD2 aligns across 9 bases. Material: naive CD8+ T cells sorted from blood. This receptor was identified in a woman under 40 in good health. CDR3 sequence (DNA): TGCAGCGTTGAGGGCGGGACTAGCCGGAACCACTTGGATGAGCAGTTCTTC. It yields the protein CSVEGGTSRNHLDEQFF.